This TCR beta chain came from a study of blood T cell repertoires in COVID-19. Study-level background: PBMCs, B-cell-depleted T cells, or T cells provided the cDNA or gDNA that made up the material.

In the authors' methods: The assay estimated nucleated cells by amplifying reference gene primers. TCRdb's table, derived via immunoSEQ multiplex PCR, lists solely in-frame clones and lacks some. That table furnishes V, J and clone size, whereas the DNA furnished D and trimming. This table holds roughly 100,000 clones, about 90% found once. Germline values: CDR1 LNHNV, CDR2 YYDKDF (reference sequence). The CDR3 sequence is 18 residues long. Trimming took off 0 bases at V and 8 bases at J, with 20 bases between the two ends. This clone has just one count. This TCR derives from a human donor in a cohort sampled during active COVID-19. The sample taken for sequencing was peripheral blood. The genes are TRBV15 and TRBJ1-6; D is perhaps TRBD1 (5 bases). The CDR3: CATSRDPGRVGGDSPLHF. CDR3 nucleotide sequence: TGTGCCACCAGCAGAGATCCTGGCAGGGTAGGAGGGGATTCACCCCTCCACTTT.